The present T cell receptor (beta chain) was sequenced within a study of blood T cell repertoires in COVID-19. On the study more broadly: The origin of the acute and convalescent COVID-19 samples was the United States, Italy and Spain.

Participant age was roughly 18 to 95 years, and participants resided in approximately 24 US areas. Per the original methods: For nucleated cells, counts were estimated from reference gene primer amplification. Measured with immunoSEQ multiplex PCR; TCRdb has only the in-frame clones, and not every one. For V, J and clone size, that table is used; D and trimming come from the DNA. This sample has over 150,000 clones; 87% occur once, and the top ten carry around 2.1%. The CDR3 totals 16 residues. The germline V and J ends were trimmed by 0 bases and 3 bases, with 14 bases remaining between them. The receptor was derived from a woman younger than 45 who had recovered from COVID-19. The chain links TRBV23-1 to TRBJ1-1; D remains ambiguous. TRBV23-1 is an ORF, with its function uncertain. Sequenced: PBMCs or T cells enriched from blood (not recorded which). The chain's CDR3 is CASSQSMKAGYTEAFF. CDR3 in DNA: TGCGCCAGCAGTCAATCGATGAAGGCCGGGTACACTGAAGCTTTCTTT.